Described below is a single TCR beta chain sequence and its context. The data were taken from a study of blood T cell repertoires in COVID-19. Looking at the study overall: Samples representing acute and convalescent COVID-19 were sourced from the United States, Italy and Spain.

Germline V gene sequence: CDR1 SGHAT, CDR2 FQNNGV. The V gene lost 0 bases and the J gene lost 3 bases, with 8 bases spanning the gap. The CDR3 loop spans 14 amino acids. Some clones are missing from TCRdb's copy, which holds only in-frame ones; the method was immunoSEQ multiplex PCR. The data contain around 250,000 clones, roughly four fifths of them singletons. This TCR came from a man aged 25-40 years who had recovered from COVID-19. The gene calls are TRBV11-2 and TRBJ1-2; no reliable D call. The specimen was peripheral blood. CDR3 region: CASSLDRQDYGYTF. In DNA form, the CDR3 reads TGTGCCAGCAGCTTAGATAGGCAGGACTATGGCTACACCTTC. The entire variable domain, with the rest obtained from reference TRBV11-2 and TRBJ1-2, is as follows: EAGVAQSPRYKIIEKRQSVAFWCNPISGHATLYWYQQILGQGPKLLIQFQNNGVVDDSQLPKDRFSAERLKGVDSTLKIQPAKLEDSAVYLCASSLDRQDYGYTFGSGTRLTVV.